This entry describes one T cell receptor beta chain. There is no known antigen for this receptor. The sample holds no much larger clone one base away, and base qualities are not on file. The immunoSEQ Assay, a bias-controlled multiplex PCR, was used to amplify TCRbeta CDR3 regions from genomic DNA. The study's processing was this. Nucleated cell counts per sample were estimated from amplification of reference gene primers within the assay. Sequence reads were collapsed and filtered to measure the absolute abundance of every unique TCRbeta CDR3 rearrangement. For each sample, productive Simpson clonality was calculated by taking the square root of Simpson's diversity index across productive rearrangements. TCRdb limited this immuneACCESS table to in-frame rearrangements with V and J called. A share of clones is missing; checked studies link under half to unresolved V genes, and the rest is unexplained. Clone size and the V and J calls come from that table; the DNA yielded D and trimming. Recorded for this sample are tens of thousands of clones; more than 70% of them occurred a single time. The top ten clonotypes cover roughly 15% of the sample.

Each collaborating institution followed its own protocols to collect whole blood in K2EDTA tubes. For TCRbeta analysis, collaborator samples were shipped as frozen whole blood, as isolated PBMCs, or as DNA extracted from either sample type. The data were taken from a study of blood T cell repertoires in COVID-19 (TCRdb year 2020). About the investigation overall: The collaborator samples originated in the United States, Italy and Spain and spanned the acute and convalescent phases of COVID-19. The material from the prospective study consisted of cDNA or gDNA derived from T cells, B-cell-depleted T cells, or PBMCs. Deeply sampled blood TCRbeta repertoires from subjects exposed to, actively infected with, or recovered from COVID-19 were included in the dataset. A freely available public database, intended as a resource for researchers studying the immune response to SARS-CoV-2, is where the repertoires were released. Samples came from the ongoing ImmuneRACE study (first 160 participants) plus 1,254 subjects from 6 global collaborators. Nearly every sample came with metadata listing a de-identified subject ID, COVID-19 status, age in years and sex. Where available, HLA class I and class II types were taken from metadata supplied by the sample provider and were not determined by assay-based typing.

Broad study findings and their caveats: The amount of clinical and demographic metadata varied by source and participant and was provided uncurated.

The sequencing sample was made of peripheral blood. This sequence originates from a woman aged 70 to 79 with acute or convalescent COVID-19.

The DNA sequence is given as TGTGCCAGCAGCCATGGGACTAGCGAGTACAATGAGCAGTTCTTC. It encodes CASSHGTSEYNEQFF. The chain is encoded by TRBV11-3 joined to TRBJ2-1, with 10 junctional bases fitting TRBD2. Based on the germline V gene, the CDR1 and CDR2 sequences are SGHNT and YENEEA. Relative to germline, V is missing 5 bases and J is missing 4 bases, with 5 bases of the junction outside any gene match. From the cysteine through the phenylalanine, the CDR3 covers 15 amino acids. Only the CDR3 portion is preserved as DNA: 45 bases, with reading frame beginning at the first base.